Listed here are 17 T cell receptor beta chains from one sample, sequenced in a study of T cell changes during pregnancy in multiple sclerosis. This table comes from immunoSEQ multiplex PCR, and its TCRdb copy is limited to in-frame clones, with some not included. The sample lists tens of thousands of clones; approximately 90% were seen once. The input for sequencing was peripheral blood, taken in the second trimester of pregnancy. The receptors stem from a female donor with multiple sclerosis, enrolled in a pregnancy study.

J is TRBJ1-1 and V is TRBV11-2; D is unresolved. Germline V gene lookup returns CDR1 SGHAT and CDR2 FQNNGV. V was pared by 4 bases and J by 1 base, with 10 bases between. The CDR3 length is 14 residues. In DNA, the CDR3 is TGTGCCAGCAGCTCCATCATCGGGAACACTGAAGCTTTCTTT. This encodes CASSSIIGNTEAFF.

The chain carries TRBV6-1 and TRBJ2-1; D possibly corresponds to TRBD1 (6 bases). The CDR3 runs to 14 residues. Trimming stripped 6 bases from V and 8 bases from J, with 17 bases between. Germline CDR1 is MNHNS and CDR2 is SASEGT. The CDR3 region has the DNA TGTGCCAGCAGCCTTGTAACAGGGTCCGATGAGCAGTTCTTC. This gives the protein CASSLVTGSDEQFF.

This clone was seen just once. The rearrangement joins TRBV11-2 to TRBJ1-5; D not certain. This CDR3 region has 13 residues. Between the trimmed V and J ends, which lost 5 bases and 3 bases, there was a span of 8 bases. Germline assignment: CDR1 SGHAT and CDR2 FQNNGV. The CDR3 is CASSRSLNQPQHF. CDR3 sequence (DNA): TGTGCCAGCAGCCGGTCTCTCAATCAGCCCCAGCATTTT. The variable domain in full, with the rest retrieved from reference TRBV11-2 and TRBJ1-5, is EAGVAQSPRYKIIEKRQSVAFWCNPISGHATLYWYQQILGQGPKLLIQFQNNGVVDDSQLPKDRFSAERLKGVDSTLKIQPAKLEDSAVYLCASSRSLNQPQHFGDGTRLSIL.

V is TRBV6-6 and J is TRBJ1-2; tentative D call: TRBD1 (6 bases). Trimming removed 4 bases at V and 9 bases at J, with 12 bases between. This CDR3 region has 12 residues. In germline, CDR1 is MNHNY, CDR2 SVGAGI (reference sequence). CDR3 in DNA: TGTGCCAGCAGTTCAGACAGGCGTAGCTACACCTTC. It translates to CASSSDRRSYTF.

This chain links TRBV2 with TRBJ2-2; D ambiguous. Per the germline V gene, CDR1 is SNHLY and CDR2 is FYNNEI. V was trimmed by 8 bases and J by 3 bases, leaving 4 bases between them. This CDR3 region has 11 residues. This chain's CDR3 is CASRYTGELFF. CDR3 DNA sequence: TGTGCCAGCCGTTACACCGGGGAGCTGTTTTTT.

V and J are TRBV11-2 and TRBJ1-5; 8 bases match TRBD1. Germline loops: CDR1 SGHAT, CDR2 FQNNGV. V was pared by 1 base and J by 5 bases, with 7 bases of the junction left unmatched. The CDR3 covers 16 residues. Here the CDR3 reads CASSLGSTGGDQPQHF. Here the CDR3 DNA reads TGTGCCAGCAGCTTAGGTAGTACAGGGGGGGATCAGCCCCAGCATTTT.

This clone has just one count. The chain couples TRBV11-2 to TRBJ2-2, with 8 bases aligning to TRBD1. This CDR3 comprises 15 residues. V shed 5 bases and J 6 bases; nucleotides not matched to a gene: 8. CDR1 is SGHAT, CDR2 FQNNGV, per germline. In DNA form, the CDR3 reads TGTGCCAGCAGCCTGGACAGGGAGGAGGCCGGGGAGCTGTTTTTT. It is translated as CASSLDREEAGELFF.

The rearrangement uses TRBV27 and TRBJ2-1; 8 nucleotides align to TRBD1. The CDR3 has 15 residues. Germline-derived CDR1 and CDR2 are MNHEY and SMNVEV (reference sequence). V dropped 7 bases and J dropped 3; count of bases not matched to a gene: 8. CDR3 in amino acids: CASTIRQGYYNEQFF. Here the CDR3 DNA reads TGTGCCAGCACCATCAGACAGGGGTACTACAATGAGCAGTTCTTC.

This rearrangement joins TRBV7-9 to TRBJ1-6; TRBD1 matches at 7 bases. V lost 4 bases, J lost 6 bases, and 3 bases stayed unmatched. The CDR3 spans 14 residues. The V gene's germline CDR1 is SEHNR and CDR2 FQNEAQ (reference sequence). The CDR3 spells CASSWDSPNSPLHF. In DNA form, the CDR3 reads TGTGCCAGCAGCTGGGACAGCCCTAATTCACCCCTCCACTTT.

The CDR3 DNA reads as TGTGCCAGCAGACAGGGAACAGGCCAAGAGACCCAGTACTTC. Its protein product is CASRQGTGQETQYF. The chain links TRBV6-1 to TRBJ2-5; maybe TRBD1 (6 bases). The V end lost 6 bases, the J end lost 1 base, and 12 bases lay between the germline ends. Germline CDR1 is MNHNS and CDR2 is SASEGT. CDR3 size: 14 residues.

The chain employs TRBV7-2 and TRBJ1-1; 10 bases are a match to TRBD1. CDR3 length equals 15 residues. Trimming at V came to 5 bases and at J to 5 bases, leaving 8 bases not matched to a gene. Germline values: CDR1 SGHTA, CDR2 FQGNSA. CDR3 loop: CASSPGDRGDTEAFF. The CDR3 DNA reads TGTGCCAGCAGCCCCGGGGACAGGGGTGATACTGAAGCTTTCTTT.

V gene TRBV5-6 combines with J gene TRBJ2-7, with 11 bases identical to TRBD1. Germline trimming cut 4 bases from V and 0 bases from J; bases unmatched to any gene: 6. Germline V gene lookup returns CDR1 SGHDT and CDR2 YYEEEE. The CDR3 runs 16 residues. CDR3 loop: CASSLLDRGHSYEQYF. In DNA, the CDR3 is TGTGCCAGCAGCCTTCTGGACAGGGGGCACTCCTACGAGCAGTACTTC. The entire variable domain, with the rest obtained from reference TRBV5-6 and TRBJ2-7, is as follows: DAGVTQSPTHLIKTRGQQVTLRCSPKSGHDTVSWYQQALGQGPQFIFQYYEEEERQRGNFPDRFSGHQFPNYSSELNVNALLLGDSALYLCASSLLDRGHSYEQYFGPGTRLTVT.

This clone was found once. This chain links TRBV6-1 with TRBJ1-1, with D perhaps matching TRBD1 (5 bases). The germline V gene has CDR1 MNHNS and CDR2 SASEGT. CDR3 length: 13 residues. The V gene lost 4 bases and the J gene lost 4 bases, with 10 bases spanning the gap. The chain's CDR3 is CASSVQGPTEAFF. For the CDR3, the DNA is TGTGCCAGCAGTGTCCAGGGTCCCACTGAAGCTTTCTTT.

The rearrangement joins TRBV19 to TRBJ1-1; D not certain. The V gene lost 9 bases and the J gene lost 3 bases, with 20 bases spanning the gap. Germline CDR1 reads LNHDA; CDR2 reads SQIVND (reference sequence). The CDR3 is 15 residues long. The CDR3 bases are TGTGCCAGCACTGAGGGAGGGCAGGTGGACACTGAAGCTTTCTTT. Its translation is CASTEGGQVDTEAFF.

The rearrangement joins TRBV30 to TRBJ1-6; no clear D. Germline CDR1 and CDR2: GTSNPN and SVGIG (reference sequence). Trimming took 3 bases from V and 9 from J, leaving 12 bases between them. The CDR3 loop spans 13 amino acids. As DNA, the CDR3 is TGTGCCTGGAGGCCAGCCCTAGGTTCACCCCTCCACTTT. It is translated as CAWRPALGSPLHF.

This chain joins TRBV19 and TRBJ1-5; D possibly corresponds to TRBD1 (5 bases). The CDR3 sequence is 12 residues long. Trimming stripped 8 bases from V and 7 bases from J, with 12 bases between. Per the germline V gene, CDR1 is LNHDA and CDR2 is SQIVND (reference sequence). CDR3 DNA: TGTGCCAGTTCGGGGGAGTACCAGCCCCAGCATTTT. It is translated as CASSGEYQPQHF.

The V and J genes are TRBV18 and TRBJ2-3; perhaps TRBD2 as D (7 bases). Germline CDR1 reads KGHSH; CDR2 reads LQKENI. The CDR3 is 15 amino acids. V was pared by 1 base and J by 4 bases, with 12 bases between. The CDR3, as DNA: TGTGCCAGCTCACCACTGGGGGGGGGCGCAGATACGCAGTATTTT. It translates to CASSPLGGGADTQYF.